The 20 T cell receptor beta chains presented below share a single source sample, sequenced in a study of blood T cell repertoires in COVID-19 (dated by TCRdb to 2020 to 2022). Library construction relied on the immunoSEQ multiplex PCR assay. Held by TCRdb, this immuneACCESS table contains in-frame sequences only and omits some clones. Under half of the omission traces to an unresolved V gene where checked; the cause of the rest is unknown. A total of over 100,000 clones appear in this sample, 84% of them only once. 9% to 15% of the sample lies in the top ten. The sequenced sample was peripheral blood. The receptors were gathered from a woman aged 55-70 years with acute or convalescent COVID-19.

This clone was seen only once. The chain recombines TRBV12-5 with TRBJ2-1; tentatively, D is TRBD1 (5 bases). V was pared by 6 bases and J by 0 bases, with 15 bases between. The CDR3 is 16 amino acids. Germline-derived CDR1 and CDR2 are LGHNT and FRNRAP. Here the CDR3 DNA reads TGTGCTAGTGGCACAACAGGTAGGAGCTCCTACAATGAGCAGTTCTTC. It yields the protein CASGTTGRSSYNEQFF. Complete variable domain (other parts from reference TRBV12-5 and TRBJ2-1): DARVTQTPRHKVTEMGQEVTMRCQPILGHNTVFWYRQTMMQGLELLAYFRNRAPLDDSGMPKDRFSAEMPDATLATLKIQPSEPRDSAVYFCASGTTGRSSYNEQFFGPGTRLTVL.

This clone was observed once. The J gene is TRBJ1-4, the V gene TRBV19, with a weak D call TRBD1 (6 bases). The CDR3 extends over 14 amino acids. Germline CDR1 LNHDA, CDR2 SQIVND (reference sequence). With 7 bases removed from V and 7 bases from J, the gap between germline ends came to 16 bases. The CDR3, as DNA: TGTGCCAGTACCGCTACAGGGTGGGTTGAAAAACTGTTTTTT. It specifies CASTATGWVEKLFF.

The chain has TRBV5-4 and TRBJ2-1, with 7 nucleotides matching TRBD1. J was trimmed by 4 bases and V by 0 bases; bases with no gene match: 7. Looked up from germline, CDR1 is SGHNT and CDR2 is YYREEE (reference sequence). This CDR3 comprises 16 residues. The CDR3 loop reads CASSLGRGLVYNEQFF. CDR3 in DNA: TGTGCCAGCAGCTTGGGAAGGGGGCTAGTGTACAATGAGCAGTTCTTC. The full variable domain, rest sourced from reference TRBV5-4 and TRBJ2-1, is ETGVTQSPTHLIKTRGQQVTLRCSSQSGHNTVSWYQQALGQGPQFIFQYYREEENGRGNFPPRFSGLQFPNYSSELNVNALELDDSALYLCASSLGRGLVYNEQFFGPGTRLTVL.

The chain joins TRBV3-1 (or the pseudogene TRBV3-2) to TRBJ1-2, with TRBD1 matching 7 bases. This CDR3 comprises 14 residues. CDR1 LGHDT and CDR2 YNNKEL come from the germline V gene (reference sequence). V lost 5 bases, J lost 4 bases, and 7 bases stayed unmatched. CDR3 region: CASSMGQLGYGYTF. Here the CDR3 DNA reads TGTGCCAGCAGCATGGGACAGTTGGGCTATGGCTACACCTTC.

CDR3 sequence reads: CASSPRGLGGQFF. The CDR3 DNA reads TGTGCCAGCAGCCCAAGGGGTTTAGGCGGGCAGTTCTTC. The J gene is TRBJ2-1, the V gene TRBV11-2; TRBD1 might be the D (5 bases). Trimming shortened V by 5 bases and J by 12 bases, and 17 bases separated the two germline ends. The V gene's germline CDR1 is SGHAT and CDR2 FQNNGV. This CDR3 is built from 13 residues.

This chain uses TRBV19 with TRBJ1-2, with a possible D match to TRBD1 (6 bases). V was trimmed by 3 bases and J by 4 bases, leaving 15 bases between them. The CDR3 extends over 15 amino acids. CDR1 and CDR2 from the germline V gene are LNHDA and SQIVND (reference sequence). CDR3 DNA sequence: TGTGCCAGTAGTATTCAAACAGGGCCCAGCTATGGCTACACCTTC. Protein product: CASSIQTGPSYGYTF.

This chain uses TRBV6-5 with TRBJ1-2, with unresolved D. The CDR3 totals 15 residues. V was trimmed by 5 bases and J by 0 bases, leaving 13 bases between them. The germline gives CDR1 MNHEY, CDR2 SVGAGI. The CDR3 DNA reads TGTGCCAGCAGTCTGGCTTCAGGTGCTAACTATGGCTACACCTTC. Its translation is CASSLASGANYGYTF.

The chain employs TRBV6-5 and TRBJ1-4; 7 bases line up with TRBD1. Unmatched junction bases numbered 9, after V lost 8 bases and J lost 6 bases. CDR1 is MNHEY, CDR2 SVGAGI, per germline. The CDR3 sequence is 14 residues long. CDR3 sequence reads: CASRPSRGDEKLFF. The CDR3 DNA reads as TGTGCCAGCCGCCCCAGCAGGGGGGATGAAAAACTGTTTTTT.

V gene TRBV2 combines with J gene TRBJ1-1; 7 positions agree with TRBD1. Germline trimming cut 4 bases from V and 2 bases from J; bases unmatched to any gene: 4. The CDR3 sequence is 14 residues long. Germline V gene data show CDR1 as SNHLY and CDR2 as FYNNEI. CDR3 bases: TGTGCCAGCAGTGGGGACAGCTCTAACACTGAAGCTTTCTTT. This sequence encodes CASSGDSSNTEAFF.

This chain uses TRBV19 with TRBJ2-7; D might be TRBD1 (5 bases). Germline V gene sequence: CDR1 LNHDA, CDR2 SQIVND (reference sequence). This CDR3 has 14 amino acids. Trimming stripped 9 bases from V and 2 bases from J, with 17 bases between. CDR3 bases: TGTGCCAGCAACTTGGGGTCAGGGCCCTACGAGCAGTACTTC. It specifies CASNLGSGPYEQYF.

This rearrangement joins TRBV6-1 to TRBJ1-5; D remains ambiguous. The V end was cut by 3 bases, the J end by 5 bases, with 11 bases between. The CDR3 length is 14 residues. Germline V lookup: CDR1 MNHNS, CDR2 SASEGT. CDR3 sequence reads: CASSESYRDQPQHF. The CDR3 DNA follows: TGTGCCAGCAGTGAGTCGTATCGAGATCAGCCCCAGCATTTT.

The V and J genes are TRBV7-3 and TRBJ1-1; 9 bases map to TRBD1. Per germline, CDR1 SGHTA and CDR2 FQGTGA. The CDR3 extends over 15 amino acids. The V gene end was trimmed by 5 bases and the J gene end by 0 bases; junction bases not matched to a gene: 4. The CDR3 is CASSPQGALNTEAFF. CDR3 sequence (DNA): TGTGCCAGCAGCCCACAGGGGGCTTTGAACACTGAAGCTTTCTTT.

The CDR3 here is CALDLVPRYGYTF. CDR3 coding DNA: TGTGCCCTAGATCTGGTTCCGCGCTATGGCTACACCTTC. The chain recombines TRBV30 with TRBJ1-2, with D unresolved. In germline, CDR1 is GTSNPN, CDR2 SVGIG (reference sequence). The V gene lost 8 bases and the J gene lost 4 bases, with 17 bases spanning the gap. This CDR3 spans 13 amino acids.

This chain links TRBV20-1 with TRBJ1-3, with a tentative D call TRBD1 (5 bases). This CDR3 region has 13 residues. With 3 bases removed from V and 6 bases from J, the gap between germline ends came to 12 bases. CDR1 is DFQATT and CDR2 is SNEGSKA in the germline V gene (reference sequence). This CDR3 is CSASSGGLNTIYF. The CDR3, as DNA: TGCAGTGCTAGTTCTGGGGGGTTAAACACCATATATTTT.

The chain employs TRBV7-9 and TRBJ1-6; TRBD1 aligns across 7 bases. Losses at the gene ends were 1 base for V and 10 bases for J; bases not matched to a gene: 4. Germline V gene data show CDR1 as SEHNR and CDR2 as FQNEAQ (reference sequence). CDR3 length: 14 amino acids. The CDR3 DNA follows: TGTGCCAGCAGCTTAGAGGGACAGTCGTCACCCCTCCACTTT. This encodes CASSLEGQSSPLHF.

The chain carries TRBV5-1 and TRBJ1-1; D gene unclear. The CDR3 loop spans 16 amino acids. V shed 0 bases and J shed 6 bases, with 18 bases lying between them. Germline CDR1 is SGHRS and CDR2 is YFSETQ. The DNA for the CDR3 is TGCGCCAGCAGCTTGGTGGAGGGAAATCGAGTATCTGAAGCTTTCTTT. Translating gives CASSLVEGNRVSEAFF. The full variable domain, rest sourced from reference TRBV5-1 and TRBJ1-1, is KAGVTQTPRYLIKTRGQQVTLSCSPISGHRSVSWYQQTPGQGLQFLFEYFSETQRNKGNFPGRFSGRQFSNSRSEMNVSTLELGDSALYLCASSLVEGNRVSEAFFGQGTRLTVV.

This chain uses TRBV3-1 (or the pseudogene TRBV3-2) with TRBJ2-3, with 10 bases fitting TRBD2. Germline CDR1 is LGHDT and CDR2 is YNNKEL (reference sequence). CDR3 length equals 16 residues. J lost 3 bases, V lost 1 base, and 4 bases had no gene match. CDR3 coding DNA: TGTGCCAGCAGCCAAGTTACTAGCGGGGCTACAGATACGCAGTATTTT. The encoded protein is CASSQVTSGATDTQYF.

V gene TRBV5-5 combines with J gene TRBJ1-6, with 10 bases fitting TRBD1. CDR1 SGHKS and CDR2 YYEKEE come from the germline V gene (reference sequence). V shed 3 bases and J 10 bases; nucleotides not matched to a gene: 4. The CDR3 sequence is 14 residues long. The CDR3 DNA sequence: TGTGCCAGCAGCTGGGACAGGGGAGAATCACCCCTCCACTTT. Its protein product is CASSWDRGESPLHF.

The chain carries TRBV5-6 and TRBJ1-1; 9 bases map to TRBD1. The germline gives CDR1 SGHDT, CDR2 YYEEEE. Losses at the gene ends were 2 bases for V and 5 bases for J; bases not matched to a gene: 13. This CDR3 spans 17 amino acids. CDR3 in DNA: TGTGCCAGCAGCTTCCCGGGACAGGGACTGGGGGGGACTGAAGCTTTCTTT. Its protein is CASSFPGQGLGGTEAFF.

This rearrangement joins TRBV5-1 to TRBJ2-5; 10 bases line up with TRBD2. The CDR3 runs to 17 residues. The junction had 14 bases not matched to a gene; V was cut back by 4 bases and J by 5 bases. Germline-derived CDR1 and CDR2 are SGHRS and YFSETQ. The CDR3 bases are TGCGCCAGCAGCGTGGCCGGGAGCGGGGGGGCCTCGGAGACCCAGTACTTC. Protein: CASSVAGSGGASETQYF. Combining the CDR3 with reference TRBV5-1 and TRBJ2-5 gives the whole variable domain KAGVTQTPRYLIKTRGQQVTLSCSPISGHRSVSWYQQTPGQGLQFLFEYFSETQRNKGNFPGRFSGRQFSNSRSEMNVSTLELGDSALYLCASSVAGSGGASETQYFGPGTRLLVL.